These 6 T cell receptor beta chains came from one sample sequenced in a study of CD8 T cells in Susac syndrome. cDNA came from around 0.5 to 1 ug RNA primed by random hexamers. A single record per CDR3 protein comes from TCRdb applying MiXCR to the immunoSEQ multiplex PCR reads. The table has 180,000 or so distinct CDR3 sequences, about 95% seen once; the top ten hold roughly 0.088%. Sequenced material: CD4+ T cells from PBMCs. These receptors were taken from a human donor with multiple sclerosis.

A word on this clonotype: At one end, the junction sequence differs from germline, possibly due to a read error. The chain is built from TRBV12-3 or TRBV12-4 and TRBJ2-3, with TRBD1 matching over 8 bases. There are 15 residues in the CDR3. The CDR3 sequence is CASSFGTGGHPRPDF. The CDR3 nucleotides read TGTGCCAGCAGTTTCGGGACAGGCGGTCACCCACGCCCGGATTTT.

The V and J genes are TRBV30 and TRBJ1-5; weak D call: TRBD1 (5 bases). The CDR3 has 14 residues. The germline V gene has CDR1 GTSNPN and CDR2 SVGIG (reference sequence). The V end was cut by 1 base, the J end by 3 bases, with 10 bases between. CDR3 sequence reads: CAWSEGQINQPQHF. The CDR3 DNA reads as TGTGCCTGGAGTGAGGGGCAGATCAATCAGCCCCAGCATTTT.

The rearrangement joins TRBV12-3 or TRBV12-4 to TRBJ2-7; TRBD1 aligns across 8 bases. This CDR3 spans 15 amino acids. Trimming took 2 bases from V and 5 from J; bases not matched to a gene: 8. This chain's CDR3 is CASSLLWTGTNEQYF. The CDR3 nucleotides read TGTGCCAGCAGTTTATTATGGACAGGGACCAACGAGCAGTACTTC.

The chain recombines TRBV10-3 with TRBJ2-7, with 7 nucleotides matching TRBD2. With 0 bases clipped from V and 1 base from J, the junction kept 6 bases outside the gene matches. Germline CDR1 is ENHRY and CDR2 is SYGVKD. The CDR3 is made up of 16 amino acids. The CDR3 is CAISESLLARSYEQYF. The CDR3 DNA reads TGTGCCATCAGTGAGTCTCTACTAGCGAGGTCCTACGAGCAGTACTTC.

The V and J genes are TRBV20-1 and TRBJ1-5; no reliable D call. Germline-derived CDR1 and CDR2 are DFQATT and SNEGSKA (reference sequence). The V end was cut by 6 bases, the J end by 8 bases, with 20 bases between. CDR3 size: 14 residues. Here the CDR3 DNA reads TGCAGTGCCCTTGAGGCCTTGGGAGATGAGCCCCAGCATTTT. Amino acids: CSALEALGDEPQHF.

The J gene is TRBJ2-3, the V gene TRBV28; D is ambiguous. This CDR3 has 12 amino acids. In germline, CDR1 is MDHEN, CDR2 SYDVKM. With 3 bases removed from V and 6 bases from J, the gap between germline ends came to 7 bases. The CDR3 reads CASSLWVDTQYF. The CDR3 DNA is TGTGCCAGCAGTTTGTGGGTGGATACGCAGTATTTT.